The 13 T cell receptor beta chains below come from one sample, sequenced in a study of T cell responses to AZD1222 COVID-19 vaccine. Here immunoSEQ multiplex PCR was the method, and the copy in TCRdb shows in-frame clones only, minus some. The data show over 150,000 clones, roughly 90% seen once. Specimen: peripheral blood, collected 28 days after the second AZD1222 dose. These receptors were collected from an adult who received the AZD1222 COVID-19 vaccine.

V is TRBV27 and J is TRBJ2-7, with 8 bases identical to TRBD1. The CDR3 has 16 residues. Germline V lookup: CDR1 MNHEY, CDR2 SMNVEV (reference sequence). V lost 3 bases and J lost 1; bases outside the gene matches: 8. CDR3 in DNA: TGTGCCAGCAGTTTGTATGGGACAGGACCTTCCTACGAGCAGTACTTC. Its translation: CASSLYGTGPSYEQYF.

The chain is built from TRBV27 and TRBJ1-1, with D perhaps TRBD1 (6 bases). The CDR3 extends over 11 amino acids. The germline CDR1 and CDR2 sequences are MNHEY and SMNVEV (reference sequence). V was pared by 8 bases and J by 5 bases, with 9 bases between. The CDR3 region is CASRRGTEAFF. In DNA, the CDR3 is TGTGCCAGCCGCAGGGGAACTGAAGCTTTCTTT.

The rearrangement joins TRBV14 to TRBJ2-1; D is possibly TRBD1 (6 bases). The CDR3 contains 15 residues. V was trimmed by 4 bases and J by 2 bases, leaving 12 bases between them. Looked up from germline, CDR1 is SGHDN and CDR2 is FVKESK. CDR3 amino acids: CASSRTGHTYNEQFF. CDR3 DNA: TGTGCCAGCAGCCGAACGGGACATACCTACAATGAGCAGTTCTTC.

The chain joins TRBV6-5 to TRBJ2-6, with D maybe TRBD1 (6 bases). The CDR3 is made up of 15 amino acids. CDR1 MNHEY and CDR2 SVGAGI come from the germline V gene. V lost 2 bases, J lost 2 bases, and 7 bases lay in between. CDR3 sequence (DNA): TGTGCCAGCAGTTACCCAGGGGCTGGGGCCAACGTCCTGACTTTC. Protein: CASSYPGAGANVLTF.

The CDR3 spells CSVVGGLGGYTF. For the CDR3, the DNA is TGCAGCGTTGTCGGGGGACTCGGAGGCTACACCTTC. The chain couples TRBV29-1 to TRBJ1-2; tentative D call: TRBD1 (5 bases). The CDR3 runs 12 residues. Germline V CDR1 and CDR2: SQVTM, ANQGSEA. Trimming left V 4 bases short and J 8 bases short, with 14 bases between.

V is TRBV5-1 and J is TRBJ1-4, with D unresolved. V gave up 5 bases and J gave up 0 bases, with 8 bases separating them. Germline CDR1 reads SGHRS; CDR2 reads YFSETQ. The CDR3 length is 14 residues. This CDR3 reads CASRTAATNEKLFF. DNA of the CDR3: TGCGCCAGCAGAACGGCTGCAACTAATGAAAAACTGTTTTTT.

This CDR3 reads CASASGGPQYF. The CDR3 region has the DNA TGTGCCAGCGCTTCCGGGGGGCCTCAGTACTTC. The J gene is TRBJ2-7, the V gene TRBV12-3 or TRBV12-4; TRBD2 is a possible D gene (7 bases). CDR3 length: 11 amino acids. V was cut by 8 bases and J by 10 bases, with 15 bases left in between.

The CDR3 reads CASSYPSGTGIYGYTF. CDR3 bases: TGTGCCAGCAGTTACCCCTCCGGGACAGGGATTTATGGCTACACCTTC. This chain uses TRBV6-5 with TRBJ1-2, with 9 bases fitting TRBD1. CDR3 size: 16 residues. V dropped 2 bases and J dropped 5; count of bases not matched to a gene: 9. The germline CDR1 and CDR2 sequences are MNHEY and SVGAGI.

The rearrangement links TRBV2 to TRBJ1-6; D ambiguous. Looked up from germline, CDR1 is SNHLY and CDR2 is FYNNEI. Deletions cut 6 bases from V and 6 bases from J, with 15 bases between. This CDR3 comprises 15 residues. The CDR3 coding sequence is TGTGCCAGCAGGGAGGCGGGTAGAGGTAATTCACCCCTCCACTTT. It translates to CASREAGRGNSPLHF. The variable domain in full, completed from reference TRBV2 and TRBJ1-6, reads EPEVTQTPSHQVTQMGQEVILRCVPISNHLYFYWYRQILGQKVEFLVSFYNNEISEKSEIFDDQFSVERPDGSNFTLKIRSTKLEDSAMYFCASREAGRGNSPLHFGNGTRLTVT.

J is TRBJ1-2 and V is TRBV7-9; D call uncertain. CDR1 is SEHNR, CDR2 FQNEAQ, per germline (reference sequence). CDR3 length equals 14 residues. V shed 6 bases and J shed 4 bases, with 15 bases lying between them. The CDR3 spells CASRNVEGPYGYTF. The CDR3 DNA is TGTGCCAGCAGAAATGTGGAGGGCCCCTATGGCTACACCTTC.

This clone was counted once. The CDR3 bases are TGTGCCAGCAGCCCATCCGGACGGAACTATGGCTACACCTTC. Translating it yields CASSPSGRNYGYTF. This chain links TRBV7-9 with TRBJ1-2; no definite D call. V was pared by 5 bases and J by 2 bases, with 12 bases between. The CDR3 has 14 residues. Germline V lookup: CDR1 SEHNR, CDR2 FQNEAQ (reference sequence).

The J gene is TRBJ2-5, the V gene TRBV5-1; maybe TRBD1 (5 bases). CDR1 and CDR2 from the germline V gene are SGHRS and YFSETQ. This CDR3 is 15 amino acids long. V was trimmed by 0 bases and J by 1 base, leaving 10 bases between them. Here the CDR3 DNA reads TGCGCCAGCAGCTTGGTAGGGGTTCCCCAAGAGACCCAGTACTTC. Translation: CASSLVGVPQETQYF.

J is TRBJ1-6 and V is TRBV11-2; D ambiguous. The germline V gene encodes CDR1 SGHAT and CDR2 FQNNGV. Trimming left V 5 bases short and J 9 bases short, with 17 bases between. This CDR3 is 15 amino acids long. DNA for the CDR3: TGTGCCAGCAGCCTTGTGCCCGAGGGTCGTTCACCCCTCCACTTT. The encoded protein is CASSLVPEGRSPLHF.